The 25 T cell receptor beta chains below were found in one sample sequenced in a study of shared clonotypes between healthy human individuals (dated by TCRdb to 2019 to 2021). CD8 naive samples consisted of CD45RO-negative cells that were positively selected for CCR7, yielding a CD45RA+CCR7+ population without TemRA cells. The library came from the immunoSEQ multiplex PCR assay. TCRdb's version of the immuneACCESS table is confined to in-frame rearrangements and falls short of the full clone set. An unresolved V gene accounts for under half of the shortfall where checked; the remainder is of unknown origin. This sample comprises about 580,000 clones, roughly 98% of them detected only once. 0.25% to 0.35% of the sample belongs to the ten largest clones. The sequenced sample consisted of naive CD8+ T cells sorted from blood. Reading the label with the study, this specimen's cell subset or site is: CD45RA+CCR7+. The source of these receptors is a young man in good health.

V usage is TRBV4-1 and J usage is TRBJ2-1, with D perhaps matching TRBD1 (6 bases). Germline lookup yields CDR1 MGHRA and CDR2 YSYEKL. The CDR3 has 13 residues. Trimming removed 4 bases at V and 4 bases at J, with 8 bases between. The CDR3 here is CASSPDRYNEQFF. For the CDR3, the DNA is TGCGCCAGCAGCCCCGACAGGTACAATGAGCAGTTCTTC.

The chain uses TRBV4-1 and TRBJ2-2; D is unclear. The CDR3 totals 15 residues. Germline CDR1 reads MGHRA; CDR2 reads YSYEKL. Trimming took 0 bases from V and 6 from J, leaving 11 bases between them. CDR3 sequence (DNA): TGCGCCAGCAGCCAAGACTTGGGTGCGGCCGGGGAGCTGTTTTTT. This gives the protein CASSQDLGAAGELFF.

The rearrangement joins TRBV7-2 to TRBJ2-7, with D possibly matching TRBD2 (6 bases). CDR1 and CDR2 from the germline V gene are SGHTA and FQGNSA. The V end lost 3 bases, the J end lost 7 bases, and 19 bases lay between the germline ends. The CDR3 has 15 residues. The CDR3 DNA reads as TGTGCCAGCAGCTTGACGCACGGGAGAGTGGTTGAGCAGTACTTC. Protein sequence: CASSLTHGRVVEQYF.

This chain connects TRBV11-3 to TRBJ1-1; 7 bases are shared with TRBD1. V dropped 4 bases and J dropped 3; count of bases not matched to a gene: 5. The germline gives CDR1 SGHNT, CDR2 YENEEA. CDR3 length: 14 amino acids. The CDR3, as DNA: TGTGCCAGCAGCTCCAGGGGGATGGACACTGAAGCTTTCTTT. Encoded protein: CASSSRGMDTEAFF. Together with reference TRBV11-3 and TRBJ1-1, the CDR3 gives the full variable domain: EAGVVQSPRYKIIEKKQPVAFWCNPISGHNTLYWYLQNLGQGPELLIRYENEEAVDDSQLPKDRFSAERLKGVDSTLKIQPAELGDSAVYLCASSSRGMDTEAFFGQGTRLTVV.

V and J are TRBV9 and TRBJ2-1; 7 bases fit TRBD2. The CDR3 totals 15 residues. CDR1 SGDLS and CDR2 YYNGEE come from the germline V gene. The V gene end was trimmed by 1 base and the J gene end by 4 bases; junction bases not matched to a gene: 5. CDR3 amino acids: CASSVKGGPYNEQFF. CDR3 DNA: TGTGCCAGCAGCGTAAAGGGAGGGCCGTACAATGAGCAGTTCTTC. Full variable domain (missing parts from reference TRBV9 and TRBJ2-1): DSGVTQTPKHLITATGQRVTLRCSPRSGDLSVYWYQQSLDQGLQFLIQYYNGEERAKGNILERFSAQQFPDLHSELNLSSLELGDSALYFCASSVKGGPYNEQFFGPGTRLTVL.

This sequence joins TRBV20-1 and TRBJ2-7, with D perhaps assigned TRBD1 or TRBD2 (6 bases each). CDR3 size: 11 residues. CDR1 is DFQATT and CDR2 is SNEGSKA in the germline V gene (reference sequence). The germline V and J ends were trimmed by 4 bases and 7 bases, with 11 bases remaining between them. For the CDR3, the DNA is TGCAGTGCTAAGAGGGGGGTAGAGCAGTACTTC. It translates to CSAKRGVEQYF.

The chain carries TRBV29-1 and TRBJ2-7; 9 positions match TRBD2. The CDR3 has 15 residues. Trimming cost V 1 base and J 0 bases; bases outside gene matches: 4. Germline CDR1 is SQVTM and CDR2 is ANQGSEA. CDR3: CSVEGTSESSYEQYF. The CDR3 DNA sequence: TGCAGCGTTGAAGGGACTAGCGAGAGCTCCTACGAGCAGTACTTC.

The gene calls are TRBV6-1 and TRBJ2-1; D unclear. This CDR3 contains 13 residues. Germline V gene sequence: CDR1 MNHNS, CDR2 SASEGT. V was trimmed by 2 bases and J by 3 bases, leaving 5 bases between them. The CDR3 region is CASSEFGYNEQFF. The CDR3 nucleotides read TGTGCCAGCAGTGAATTTGGCTACAATGAGCAGTTCTTC.

This chain links TRBV15 with TRBJ1-2; 8 bases are a match to TRBD1. This CDR3 spans 16 amino acids. In germline, CDR1 is LNHNV, CDR2 YYDKDF (reference sequence). V gave up 0 bases and J gave up 4 bases; unmatched junction bases: 7. The CDR3 nucleotides are TGTGCCACCAGCAGAGATATGGGACAGGAGCCCTATGGCTACACCTTC. It encodes CATSRDMGQEPYGYTF.

The chain has TRBV7-6 and TRBJ2-1, with 13 bases matching TRBD2. The germline gives CDR1 SGHVS, CDR2 FNYEAQ. The junction had 13 bases not matched to a gene; V was cut back by 0 bases and J by 2 bases. This CDR3 is 21 amino acids long. Written as DNA, the CDR3 is TGTGCCAGCAGCTTAGCGCTCGGGACTAGCGGGGATGAAAAAACCTACAATGAGCAGTTCTTC. Its protein product is CASSLALGTSGDEKTYNEQFF. Combining the CDR3 with reference TRBV7-6 and TRBJ2-1 gives the whole variable domain GAGVSQSPRYKVTKRGQDVALRCDPISGHVSLYWYRQALGQGPEFLTYFNYEAQQDKSGLPNDRFSAERPEGSISTLTIQRTEQRDSAMYRCASSLALGTSGDEKTYNEQFFGPGTRLTVL.

The rearrangement links TRBV7-9 to TRBJ2-5, with TRBD2 identical over 9 bases. Germline lookup yields CDR1 SEHNR and CDR2 FQNEAQ (reference sequence). The trim removed 4 bases at V and 7 bases at J, leaving 10 bases unmatched. This CDR3 contains 15 residues. CDR3: CASSYGTSRPGTQYF. In DNA form, the CDR3 reads TGTGCCAGCAGCTACGGGACTAGCAGGCCAGGGACCCAGTACTTC.

This clone was recorded once. The chain has TRBV11-3 and TRBJ2-1; D not resolved. The V gene's germline CDR1 is SGHNT and CDR2 YENEEA. CDR3 length: 14 amino acids. Trimming pared 5 bases from V and 4 bases from J, leaving 12 bases between. DNA of the CDR3: TGTGCCAGCAGCCCGATGGACGGATACAATGAGCAGTTCTTC. Translation gives CASSPMDGYNEQFF.

The CDR3 DNA reads as TGTGCCACCAGCAGAGACCGCGGACAGAACTATGGCTACACCTTC. Translation: CATSRDRGQNYGYTF. The chain links TRBV15 to TRBJ1-2, with a weak D call TRBD1 (6 bases). The CDR3 consists of 15 residues. The V end lost 0 bases, the J end lost 2 bases, and 10 bases lay between the germline ends. Germline V gene data show CDR1 as LNHNV and CDR2 as YYDKDF (reference sequence).

The V call is TRBV28, the J call TRBJ2-7; possibly TRBD2 for D (6 bases). Looked up from germline, CDR1 is MDHEN and CDR2 is SYDVKM. CDR3 length: 15 residues. Deletions cut 6 bases from V and 3 bases from J, with 18 bases between. The CDR3, as DNA: TGTGCCAGCAGCATATTGGGGGACTTACTCTACGAGCAGTACTTC. As protein: CASSILGDLLYEQYF.

J is TRBJ2-2 and V is TRBV29-1; 9 bases align to TRBD2. The CDR3 runs 15 residues. CDR1 is SQVTM and CDR2 is ANQGSEA in the germline V gene. Trimming cost V 2 bases and J 6 bases; bases outside gene matches: 7. As DNA, the CDR3 is TGCAGCGTTGAACGGCGGGAGGGCCCTTCCGGGGAGCTGTTTTTT. Amino acids: CSVERREGPSGELFF.

V usage is TRBV29-1 and J usage is TRBJ2-4; 7 bases fit TRBD2. CDR3 size: 13 residues. The germline CDR1 and CDR2 sequences are SQVTM and ANQGSEA. Trimming at V came to 7 bases and at J to 1 base, leaving 4 bases not matched to a gene. CDR3 sequence reads: CSARGEAKNIQYF. CDR3 nucleotides: TGCAGCGCTCGGGGGGAGGCCAAAAACATTCAGTACTTC.

The chain joins TRBV15 to TRBJ2-2; no reliable D call. Germline V gene sequence: CDR1 LNHNV, CDR2 YYDKDF (reference sequence). This CDR3 spans 14 amino acids. V was clipped by 0 bases and J by 2 bases, with 4 bases between them. CDR3 loop: CATSRESNTGELFF. Written as DNA, the CDR3 is TGTGCCACCAGCAGAGAGAGCAACACCGGGGAGCTGTTTTTT.

The rearrangement uses TRBV9 and TRBJ2-1; no reliable D call. V lost 3 bases to trimming and J lost 0 bases, with 16 bases between them. This CDR3 region has 17 residues. CDR1 SGDLS and CDR2 YYNGEE come from the germline V gene. The CDR3 sequence: CASSASLGLNSYNEQFF. CDR3 coding DNA: TGTGCCAGCAGCGCGTCACTTGGGTTAAACTCCTACAATGAGCAGTTCTTC.

The DNA of the CDR3 is TGTGCCAGCAGCTTGAACCCGGACTTGAGCTCCTACAATGAGCAGTTCTTC. Translating it yields CASSLNPDLSSYNEQFF. The chain recombines TRBV5-4 with TRBJ2-1, with D tentatively TRBD2 (5 bases). The V gene's germline CDR1 is SGHNT and CDR2 YYREEE (reference sequence). The CDR3 has 17 residues. V dropped 1 base and J dropped 0 bases, with 14 bases sitting between them.

V is TRBV25-1 and J is TRBJ1-5; D call uncertain. Germline V gene sequence: CDR1 MGHDK, CDR2 SYGVNS. V was cut by 8 bases and J by 4 bases, with 15 bases left in between. This CDR3 region has 14 residues. DNA for the CDR3: TGTGCCAGCTCAGACATCGGAGCAAATCAGCCCCAGCATTTT. As protein: CASSDIGANQPQHF.

The V and J genes are TRBV28 and TRBJ2-7; D might be TRBD2 (5 bases). Germline CDR1 and CDR2: MDHEN and SYDVKM. Trimming removed 3 bases at V and 4 bases at J, with 13 bases between. CDR3 length: 14 residues. The CDR3 nucleotides read TGTGCCAGCAGTTTTGGGCTAGCACATTACGAGCAGTACTTC. Its protein is CASSFGLAHYEQYF.

V usage is TRBV29-1 and J usage is TRBJ2-1; D is undetermined. This CDR3 is 14 amino acids long. V lost 1 base and J 4 bases, leaving 11 bases between the germline ends. Germline-derived CDR1 and CDR2 are SQVTM and ANQGSEA. CDR3 DNA sequence: TGCAGCGTTGAAGGGATGGTTTCGTACAATGAGCAGTTCTTC. Amino acid sequence: CSVEGMVSYNEQFF.

Note on this clone: The junction and the germline gene differ at one end; a read error may be behind it. This rearrangement joins TRBV7-8 to TRBJ1-1; unclear D gene. Germline V lookup: CDR1 SGHVS, CDR2 FQNEAQ. This CDR3 is built from 18 residues. In DNA form, the CDR3 reads TGTGCCAGCAGTCCCACCGTCCCCCAGCAGATGGAGAACGCTGAAGCTTTCTTT. This gives the protein CASSPTVPQQMENAEAFF. The whole variable domain, filled in from reference TRBV7-8 and TRBJ1-1, reads GAGVSQSPRYKVAKRGQDVALRCDPISGHVSLFWYQQALGQGPEFLTYFQNEAQLDKSGLPSDRFFAERPEGSVSTLKIQRTQQEDSAVYLCASSPTVPQQMENAEAFFGQGTRLTVV.

A single count supports this clone. The chain employs TRBV5-4 and TRBJ2-3, with D unclear. V was pared by 4 bases and J by 2 bases, with 17 bases between. The CDR3 totals 16 residues. The V gene's germline CDR1 is SGHNT and CDR2 YYREEE (reference sequence). CDR3 in DNA: TGTGCCAGCAGCCGCAACCTAGAAACATACACAGATACGCAGTATTTT. Encoded protein: CASSRNLETYTDTQYF.

The chain has TRBV7-8 and TRBJ2-7, with 11 bases identical to TRBD1. The CDR3 has 16 residues. The V gene end was trimmed by 3 bases and the J gene end by 3 bases; junction bases not matched to a gene: 7. CDR1 is SGHVS and CDR2 is FQNEAQ in the germline V gene. Here the CDR3 DNA reads TGTGCCAGCAGCTTGCCTAGGGGACAGGGGGACTACGAGCAGTACTTC. Translation: CASSLPRGQGDYEQYF.